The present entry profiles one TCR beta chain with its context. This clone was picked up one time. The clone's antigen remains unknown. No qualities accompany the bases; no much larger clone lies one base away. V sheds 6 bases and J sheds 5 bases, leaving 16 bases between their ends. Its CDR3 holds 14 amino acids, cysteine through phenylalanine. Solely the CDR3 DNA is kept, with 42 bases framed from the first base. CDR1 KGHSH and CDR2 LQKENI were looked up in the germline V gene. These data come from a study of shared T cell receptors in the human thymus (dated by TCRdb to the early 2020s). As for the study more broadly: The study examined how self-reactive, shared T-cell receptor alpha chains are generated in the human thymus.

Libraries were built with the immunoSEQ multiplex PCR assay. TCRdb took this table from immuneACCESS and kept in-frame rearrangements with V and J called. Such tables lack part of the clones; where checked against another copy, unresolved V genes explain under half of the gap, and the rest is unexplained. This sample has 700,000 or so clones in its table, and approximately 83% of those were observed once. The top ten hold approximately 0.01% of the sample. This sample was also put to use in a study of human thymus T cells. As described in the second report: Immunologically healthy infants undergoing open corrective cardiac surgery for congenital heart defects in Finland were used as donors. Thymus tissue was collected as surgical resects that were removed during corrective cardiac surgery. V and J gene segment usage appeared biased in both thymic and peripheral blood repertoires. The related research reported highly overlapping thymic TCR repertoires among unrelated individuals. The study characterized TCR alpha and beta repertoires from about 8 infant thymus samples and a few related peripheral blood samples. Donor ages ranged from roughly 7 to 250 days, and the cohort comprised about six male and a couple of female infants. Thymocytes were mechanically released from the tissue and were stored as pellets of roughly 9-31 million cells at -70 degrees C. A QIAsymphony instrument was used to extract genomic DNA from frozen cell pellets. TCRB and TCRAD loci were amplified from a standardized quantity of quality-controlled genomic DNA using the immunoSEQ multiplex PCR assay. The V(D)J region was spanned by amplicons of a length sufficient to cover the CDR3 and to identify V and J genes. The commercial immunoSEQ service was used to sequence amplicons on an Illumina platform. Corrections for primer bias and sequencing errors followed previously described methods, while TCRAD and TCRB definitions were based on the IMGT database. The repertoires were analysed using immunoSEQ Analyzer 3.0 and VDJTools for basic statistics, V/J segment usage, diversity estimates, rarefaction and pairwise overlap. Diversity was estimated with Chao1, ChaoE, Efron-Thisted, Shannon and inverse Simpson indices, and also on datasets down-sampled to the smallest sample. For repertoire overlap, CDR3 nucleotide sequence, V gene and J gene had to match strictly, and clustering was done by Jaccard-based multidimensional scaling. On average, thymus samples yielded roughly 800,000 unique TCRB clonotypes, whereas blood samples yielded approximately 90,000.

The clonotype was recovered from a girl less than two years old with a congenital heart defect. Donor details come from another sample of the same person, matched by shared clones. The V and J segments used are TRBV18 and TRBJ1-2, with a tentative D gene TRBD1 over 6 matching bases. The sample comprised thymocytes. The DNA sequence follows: TGTGCCAGCTCCCCGAGACAGGAGATATATGGCTACACCTTC. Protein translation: CASSPRQEIYGYTF.